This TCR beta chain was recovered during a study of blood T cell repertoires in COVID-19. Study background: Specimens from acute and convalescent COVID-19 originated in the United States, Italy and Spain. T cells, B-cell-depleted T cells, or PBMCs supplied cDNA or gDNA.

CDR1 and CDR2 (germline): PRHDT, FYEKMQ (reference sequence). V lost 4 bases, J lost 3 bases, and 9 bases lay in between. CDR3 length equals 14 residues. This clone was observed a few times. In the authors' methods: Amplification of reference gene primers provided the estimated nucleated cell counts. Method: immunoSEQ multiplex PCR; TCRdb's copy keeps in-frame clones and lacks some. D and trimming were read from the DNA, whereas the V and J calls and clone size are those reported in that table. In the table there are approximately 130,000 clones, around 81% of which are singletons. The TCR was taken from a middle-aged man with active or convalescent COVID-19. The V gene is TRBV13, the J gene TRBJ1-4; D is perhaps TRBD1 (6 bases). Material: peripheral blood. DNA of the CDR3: TGTGCCAGCAGCTGGCGGGGGCCTAATGAAAAACTGTTTTTT. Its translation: CASSWRGPNEKLFF.